Listed below are T cell receptor beta chains from one sample, sequenced in a study of cytomegalovirus exposure and HLA in healthy donors. Method: immunoSEQ multiplex PCR; TCRdb's copy keeps in-frame clones and lacks some. This sample has 180,000 or so clones, with under 85% found just once. The sample was PBMCs. The receptors shown here come from a female donor in good health and CMV-seronegative. Each CDR3 is given with its conserved first and last residue. A D gene is named only where the DNA matches it firmly. A row's size may be missing; if present it is once, few, many or a size class.

D gene,clone size,V gene,J gene,CDR3 DNA,CDR3 protein
.,.,TRBV9,TRBJ1-4,TGTGCCAGCAGCGACCCAGGACAGCTTCGTAATGAAAAACTGTTTTTT,CASSDPGQLRNEKLFF
.,once,TRBV6-5,TRBJ1-2,TGTGCCAGCAGCCGCCCGGAGGCAGGTGGGAAGGGCTACACCTTC,CASSRPEAGGKGYTF
.,.,TRBV6-5,TRBJ1-5,TGTGCCAGCAGTCCCAGGGGCGGGGGTCAGCCCCAGCATTTT,CASSPRGGGQPQHF
TRBD1,.,TRBV6-6,TRBJ1-5,TGTGCCAGCAGTTACTCGGGGGACAGGGATTATCAGCCCCAGCATTTT,CASSYSGDRDYQPQHF
.,.,TRBV6-1,TRBJ2-1,TGTGCCAGCAGTGAACTTAAAACCTACAATGAGCAGTTCTTC,CASSELKTYNEQFF
.,.,TRBV6-5,TRBJ1-3,TGTGCCAGCAGTACCGACAGGTACTCTGGAAACACCATATATTTT,CASSTDRYSGNTIYF
TRBD1,.,TRBV28,TRBJ1-2,TGTGCCAGCAGTCTTCCGACAGGGGACTACACCTTC,CASSLPTGDYTF
.,.,TRBV9,TRBJ1-1,TGTGCCAGCAGCGTAGCCACCCTGGGAGACACTGAAGCTTTCTTT,CASSVATLGDTEAFF
.,.,TRBV7-9,TRBJ2-5,TGTGCCAGCAGGGCCATACCACAAGAGACCCAGTACTTC,CASRAIPQETQYF
.,.,TRBV28,TRBJ2-1,TGTGCCAGCAGTTACACCCTTAGCGGTCAAGACTACAATGAGCAGTTCTTC,CASSYTLSGQDYNEQFF
.,.,TRBV6-5,TRBJ1-1,TGTGCCAGCAGTTACCAACACCTGAACACTGAAGCTTTCTTT,CASSYQHLNTEAFF
.,.,TRBV19,TRBJ2-3,TGTGCCAGTAGTATAGTCTTCGGGATAGCGGCTAGCACAGATACGCAGTATTTT,CASSIVFGIAASTDTQYF
.,.,TRBV19,TRBJ1-5,TGTGCCAGTAGTATACTGGCAAATCAGCCCCAGCATTTT,CASSILANQPQHF
.,.,TRBV10-3,TRBJ2-5,TGTGCCATCAGTGAGTCGACAGACCAAGAGACCCAGTACTTC,CAISESTDQETQYF
.,.,TRBV7-9,TRBJ2-1,TGTGCCAGCAGCTTAGGCGGTTGGGGGGGCGGTGAGCAGTTCTTC,CASSLGGWGGGEQFF
TRBD1,.,TRBV19,TRBJ1-1,TGTGCCAGTAGTATTCGCGGGACAGGGGGCATTGAAGCTTTCTTT,CASSIRGTGGIEAFF
TRBD1,.,TRBV6-5,TRBJ2-7,TGTGCCAGCCGGGACAGGGGCCCCTACGAGCAGTACTTC,CASRDRGPYEQYF
.,.,TRBV7-3,TRBJ1-6,TGTGCCAGCAGCTTATCCGGTCCCAATTCACCCCTCCACTTT,CASSLSGPNSPLHF
.,.,TRBV25-1,TRBJ1-3,TGTGCCAGCAGTCAACCAGGGGTTTCTGGTGGAAACACCATATATTTT,CASSQPGVSGGNTIYF
TRBD2,.,TRBV19,TRBJ2-1,TGTGCCAGTAGTATAGTTAGCGGGAACAATGAGCAGTTCTTC,CASSIVSGNNEQFF
TRBD2,.,TRBV13,TRBJ2-2,TGTGCCAGCAGCCTACGACTAGCGGGGGACACCGGGGAGCTGTTTTTT,CASSLRLAGDTGELFF
TRBD1,.,TRBV7-9,TRBJ1-2,TGTGCCAGCAGCCCTACAGGGGTCTATGGCTACACCTTC,CASSPTGVYGYTF